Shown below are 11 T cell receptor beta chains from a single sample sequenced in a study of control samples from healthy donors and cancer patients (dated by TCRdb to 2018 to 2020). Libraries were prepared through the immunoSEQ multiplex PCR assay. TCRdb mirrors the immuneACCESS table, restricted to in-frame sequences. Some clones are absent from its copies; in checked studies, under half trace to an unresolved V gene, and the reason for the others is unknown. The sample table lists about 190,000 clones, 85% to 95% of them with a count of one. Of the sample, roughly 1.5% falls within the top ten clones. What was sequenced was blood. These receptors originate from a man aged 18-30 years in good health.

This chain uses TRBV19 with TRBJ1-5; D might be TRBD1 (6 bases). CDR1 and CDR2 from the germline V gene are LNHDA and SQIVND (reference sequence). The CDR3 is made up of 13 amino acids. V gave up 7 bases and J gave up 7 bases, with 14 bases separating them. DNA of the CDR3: TGTGCCAGTACCCACACAGGGAACCAGCCCCAGCATTTT. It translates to CASTHTGNQPQHF.

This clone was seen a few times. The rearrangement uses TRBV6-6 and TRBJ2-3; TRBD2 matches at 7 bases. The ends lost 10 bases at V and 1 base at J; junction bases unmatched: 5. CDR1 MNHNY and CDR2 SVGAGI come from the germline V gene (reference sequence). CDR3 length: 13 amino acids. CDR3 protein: CATLRGGTDTQYF. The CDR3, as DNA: TGTGCCACTCTTCGGGGGGGCACAGATACGCAGTATTTT.

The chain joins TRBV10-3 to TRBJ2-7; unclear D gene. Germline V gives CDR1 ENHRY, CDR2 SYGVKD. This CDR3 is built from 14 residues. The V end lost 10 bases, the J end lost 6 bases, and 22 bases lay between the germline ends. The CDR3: CATMDADHGTEQYF. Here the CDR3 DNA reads TGTGCCACGATGGACGCTGACCATGGAACCGAGCAGTACTTC.

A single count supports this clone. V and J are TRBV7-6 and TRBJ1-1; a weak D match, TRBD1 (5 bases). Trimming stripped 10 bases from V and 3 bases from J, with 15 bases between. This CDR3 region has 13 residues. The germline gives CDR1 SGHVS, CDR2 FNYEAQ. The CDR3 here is CATSGGRDTEAFF. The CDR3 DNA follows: TGTGCCACCTCCGGGGGTCGGGACACTGAAGCTTTCTTT.

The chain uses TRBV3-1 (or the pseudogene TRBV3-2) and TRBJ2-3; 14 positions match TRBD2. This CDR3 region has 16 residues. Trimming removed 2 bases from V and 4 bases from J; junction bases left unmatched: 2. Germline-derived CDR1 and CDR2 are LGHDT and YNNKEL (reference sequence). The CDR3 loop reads CASSQRLAGGPDTQYF. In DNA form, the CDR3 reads TGTGCCAGCAGCCAACGACTAGCGGGGGGGCCAGATACGCAGTATTTT.

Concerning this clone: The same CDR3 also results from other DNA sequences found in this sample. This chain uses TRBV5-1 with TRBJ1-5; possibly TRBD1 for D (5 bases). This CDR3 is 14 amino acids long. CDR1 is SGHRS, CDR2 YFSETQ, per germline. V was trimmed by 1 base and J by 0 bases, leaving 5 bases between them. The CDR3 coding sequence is TGCGCCAGCAGCTTGACAGGTAGCAATCAGCCCCAGCATTTT. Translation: CASSLTGSNQPQHF.

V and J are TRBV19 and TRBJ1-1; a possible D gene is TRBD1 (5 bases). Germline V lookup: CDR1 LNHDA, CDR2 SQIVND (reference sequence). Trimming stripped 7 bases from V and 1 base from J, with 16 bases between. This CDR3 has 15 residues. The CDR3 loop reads CASTTPGTQNTEAFF. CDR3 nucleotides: TGTGCCAGTACTACCCCCGGGACCCAGAACACTGAAGCTTTCTTT. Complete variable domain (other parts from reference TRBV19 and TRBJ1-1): DGGITQSPKYLFRKEGQNVTLSCEQNLNHDAMYWYRQDPGQGLRLIYYSQIVNDFQKGDIAEGYSVSREKKESFPLTVTSAQKNPTAFYLCASTTPGTQNTEAFFGQGTRLTVV.

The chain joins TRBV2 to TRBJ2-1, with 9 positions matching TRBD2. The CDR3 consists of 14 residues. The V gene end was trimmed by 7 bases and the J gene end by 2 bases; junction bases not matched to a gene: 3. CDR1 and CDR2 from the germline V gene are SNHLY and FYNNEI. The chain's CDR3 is CASISGGAYNEQFF. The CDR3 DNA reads TGTGCCAGCATTAGCGGGGGTGCCTACAATGAGCAGTTCTTC.

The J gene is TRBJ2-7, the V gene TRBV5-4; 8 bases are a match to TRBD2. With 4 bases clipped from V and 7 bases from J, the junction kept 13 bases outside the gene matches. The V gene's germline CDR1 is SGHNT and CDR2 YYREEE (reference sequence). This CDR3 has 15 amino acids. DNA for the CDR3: TGTGCCAGCAGCCAATCTGGGACTAGAGATGGGGAGCAGTACTTC. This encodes CASSQSGTRDGEQYF.

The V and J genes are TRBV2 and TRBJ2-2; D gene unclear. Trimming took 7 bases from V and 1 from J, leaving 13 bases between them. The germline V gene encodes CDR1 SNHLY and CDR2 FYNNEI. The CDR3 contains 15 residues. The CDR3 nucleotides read TGTGCCAGCACCGGAACCCCAGGGAACACCGGGGAGCTGTTTTTT. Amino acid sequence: CASTGTPGNTGELFF.

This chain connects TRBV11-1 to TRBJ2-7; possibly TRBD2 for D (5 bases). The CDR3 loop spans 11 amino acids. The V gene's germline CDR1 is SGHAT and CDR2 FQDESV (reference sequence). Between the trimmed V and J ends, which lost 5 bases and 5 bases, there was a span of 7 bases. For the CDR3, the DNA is TGTGCCAGCAGCCCGAGGGACGAGCAGTACTTC. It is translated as CASSPRDEQYF.